The following is a T cell receptor beta chain sequence with its context. Its antigen is currently unknown. CDR1 is MRHNA and CDR2 is SNTAGT in the germline V gene. V shed 0 bases and J shed 1 base, with 9 bases lying between them. The CDR3 sequence is 15 residues long. The sample originates from a study of cytomegalovirus exposure and HLA in healthy donors. Study results and limitations: TCR beta chains associated with HLA were, in a later analysis, more clonally expanded than equally common others. In an earlier analysis, productive rearrangement rates for most beta V segments clustered near 87% or 30%. The authors considered a cluster of highly shared sequence variants likely to be a sequencing artifact. HLA alleles were associated with 15,000 to 20,000 TCR beta sequences in a later analysis at 0.05 false discovery rate.

PCR was performed using 60 Vbeta and 13 Jbeta primers. Sequenced by immunoSEQ multiplex PCR; TCRdb stores in-frame clones only, minus some. The repertoire holds around 88,000 clones, with 74% as singletons. This TCR came from a male donor in good health and CMV-seronegative. Input material: PBMCs. The V gene is TRBV6-4, the J gene TRBJ1-1; D is possibly TRBD1 (6 bases). The CDR3 protein is CASSDSMDRNTEAFF. Here the CDR3 DNA reads TGTGCCAGCAGTGACTCGATGGACAGGAACACTGAAGCTTTCTTT.